This paragraph reports one T cell receptor beta chain. One junction end disagrees with the germline gene, perhaps due to a read error. The sample comes from a study of tumor-infiltrating lymphocytes in primary liver carcinoma. RNA isolated from unsorted whole blood supplied the blood RNA, with germline DNA also extracted. Germline V lookup: CDR1 MNHNS, CDR2 SASEGT. This CDR3 contains 13 residues. cDNA specific to TCR beta was made from approximately 0.55 ug of total RNA, with a constant-region primer employed for priming. Amplification in three nested multiplex PCR rounds with slightly modified ARM-PCR gave rise to TCR beta libraries. The first two PCR rounds used TRBV1-TRBV30 forward primers with a C-beta reverse primer, 9 to 11 cycles each. One entry per CDR3 protein, called by TCRdb with MiXCR from the multiplex PCR reads. The sample includes around 330,000 distinct CDR3 sequences, approximately 58% of them seen just once.

This sequence originates from a woman aged 25-40 years with primary liver carcinoma and hepatitis B virus infection. The sample comprised peripheral blood. The chain recombines TRBV6-1 with TRBJ2-7; a possible D gene is TRBD1 (5 bases). DNA of the CDR3: TGTACCAGCAGTCCCTCAGGGACCTACGAGCAGTACTTC. Translated: CTSSPSGTYEQYF.